This T cell receptor beta chain was retrieved from a study of T cells in Graves' hyperthyroidism and ophthalmopathy. Study outcomes and limitations: A model of 13 V-J features distinguished ophthalmopathy from stable hyperthyroidism.

V was pared by 0 bases and J by 2 bases, with 8 bases between. The CDR3 totals 15 residues. CDR1 is MNHEY, CDR2 SVGEGT, per germline. TCR beta CDR3 regions were amplified from RNA transcripts. The HTBI set primed first-round TCR CDR3 RT-PCR. TCRdb used MiXCR to reprocess the multiplex PCR reads, holding one entry per CDR3 protein. The data show roughly 280,000 distinct CDR3 sequences, approximately 23% seen once. This clonotype was counted at least ten times. The antigen remains undetermined. The study excluded patients with uncontrolled infection, other autoimmune disease, pregnancy or lactation. Diagnosis relied on clinical symptoms, serum thyroxine and TRAb, thyroid ultrasound and orbital computed tomography.

This chain joins TRBV6-2 or TRBV6-3 and TRBJ2-1, with D tentatively TRBD2 (5 bases). The clonotype was recovered from a man between 25 and 39 years old with Graves' ophthalmopathy. The sample consisted of blood. The chain's CDR3 is CASSYSVGAYNEQFF. The DNA for the CDR3 is TGTGCCAGCAGTTACTCGGTGGGAGCCTACAATGAGCAGTTCTTC.